The T cell receptor (beta chain) described here comes from a study of blood T cell repertoires in COVID-19. In the study overall: Both acute and convalescent COVID-19 samples were obtained from the United States, Italy and Spain. PBMCs, B-cell-depleted T cells, or T cells were the source of the cDNA or gDNA that made up the material.

In the original workflow: Reference gene primer amplification in the assay estimated nucleated cell counts. Sequencing used immunoSEQ multiplex PCR; TCRdb keeps in-frame clones, though not all of them. V and J calls and clone size are given by that table; D and trimming were obtained from the DNA. The sample lists 72,000 or so clones, around nine tenths occurring once. The CDR3 is 17 amino acids. With V trimmed by 2 bases and J by 5 bases, 10 bases remained unmatched. Germline assignment: CDR1 SGHDT and CDR2 YYEEEE. This TCR was recovered from a woman in her fifties or sixties with acute or convalescent COVID-19. The rearrangement links TRBV5-6 to TRBJ2-1; 10 nucleotides line up with TRBD1. Sequences were obtained from peripheral blood. CDR3 protein: CASSFKPGQGYDNEQFF. The CDR3 nucleotides are TGTGCCAGCAGCTTCAAACCGGGACAGGGGTATGACAATGAGCAGTTCTTC.